This TCR beta chain was identified during a study of T cells after yellow fever vaccination. As for the study in general: The authors prepared low-cell-number fractions using SMART-Seq v4 Ultra Low Input.

The V and J ends lost 7 bases and 10 bases respectively, with 21 bases between them. CDR3 size: 14 residues. CDR1 and CDR2 (germline): SGHRS, YFSETQ. Synthesis of TCR cDNA relied on 5'RACE template switching, which attached a universal primer site and UMIs. One entry per CDR3 protein, called by TCRdb with MiXCR from the 5' RACE reads. The sample lists roughly 340,000 distinct CDR3 sequences; 8% to 10% were seen once. Study-wide results and caveats: Of the clonotypes, a small share occurred in both CD4 and CD8 compartments.

This clonotype turned up a few times. Its antigen is unidentified. This sequence originates from a man aged 18 to 35 who received the YFV17D yellow fever vaccine. The V gene is TRBV5-1, the J gene TRBJ2-1, with D possibly matching TRBD2 (5 bases). The specimen comprised PBMCs, sampled on the day of the first yellow fever vaccination. The CDR3 protein is CASGDDYLAWEQFF. CDR3 DNA: TGCGCCAGCGGCGACGATTACCTAGCATGGGAGCAGTTCTTC.